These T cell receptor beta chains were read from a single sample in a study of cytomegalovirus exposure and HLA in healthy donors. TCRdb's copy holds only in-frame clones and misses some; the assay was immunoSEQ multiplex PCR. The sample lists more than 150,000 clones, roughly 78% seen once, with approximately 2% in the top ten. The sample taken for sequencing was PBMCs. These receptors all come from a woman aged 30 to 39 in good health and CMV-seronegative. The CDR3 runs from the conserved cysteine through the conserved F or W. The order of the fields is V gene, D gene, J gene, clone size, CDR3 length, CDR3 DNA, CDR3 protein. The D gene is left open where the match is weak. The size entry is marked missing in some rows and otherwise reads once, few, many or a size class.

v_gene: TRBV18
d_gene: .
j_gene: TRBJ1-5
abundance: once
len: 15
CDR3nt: TGTGCCAGCTCACCATTGTCAGGGATCGATCAGCCCCAGCATTTT
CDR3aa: CASSPLSGIDQPQHF

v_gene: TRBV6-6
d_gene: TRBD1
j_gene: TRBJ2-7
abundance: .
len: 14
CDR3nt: TGTGCCAGCAGCCAGACAGGGGTCAACTACGAGCAGTACTTC
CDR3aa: CASSQTGVNYEQYF

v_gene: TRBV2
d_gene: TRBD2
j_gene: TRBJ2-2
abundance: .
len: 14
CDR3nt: TGTGCCAGCGGGGGACTATCGAACACCGGGGAGCTGTTTTTT
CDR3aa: CASGGLSNTGELFF

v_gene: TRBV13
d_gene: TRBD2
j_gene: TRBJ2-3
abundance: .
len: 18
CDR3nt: TGTGCCAGCAGCTCTCCGGGACTAGCGGGAATTAGCACAGATACGCAGTATTTT
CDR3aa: CASSSPGLAGISTDTQYF

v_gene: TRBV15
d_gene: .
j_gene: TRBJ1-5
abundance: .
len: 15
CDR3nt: TGTGCCACCAGCAGAGAACAGGGCCCTAATCAGCCCCAGCATTTT
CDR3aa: CATSREQGPNQPQHF

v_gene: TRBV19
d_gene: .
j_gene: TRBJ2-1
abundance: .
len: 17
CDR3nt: TGTGCCAGTAATACTATCCTACAGGGGGAGGGAAGGAATGAGCAGTTCTTC
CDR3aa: CASNTILQGEGRNEQFF

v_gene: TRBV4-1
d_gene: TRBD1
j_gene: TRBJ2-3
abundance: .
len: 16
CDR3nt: TGCGCCAGCAGCCATCCCTGGGGACAGGCTAAGGATACGCAGTATTTT
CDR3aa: CASSHPWGQAKDTQYF

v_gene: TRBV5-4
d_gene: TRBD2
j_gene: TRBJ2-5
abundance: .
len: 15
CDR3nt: TGTGCCAGCAGCTTGGGGGGAGGGATCGGAGAGACCCAGTACTTC
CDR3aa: CASSLGGGIGETQYF

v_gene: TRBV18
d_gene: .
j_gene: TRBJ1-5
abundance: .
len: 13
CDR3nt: TGTGCCAGCTCACCTCCAGGGAATCAGCCCCAGCATTTT
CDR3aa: CASSPPGNQPQHF

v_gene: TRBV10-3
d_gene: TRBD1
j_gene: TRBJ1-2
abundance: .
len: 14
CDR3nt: TGTGCCATCAGTGACCCAGGGGGCTCCTATGGCTACACCTTC
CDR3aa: CAISDPGGSYGYTF

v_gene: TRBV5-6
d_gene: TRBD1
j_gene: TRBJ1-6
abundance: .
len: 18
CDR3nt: TGTGCCAGCAGCCCGGGACAGGGTCGGCAGGCCTATAATTCACCCCTCCACTTT
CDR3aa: CASSPGQGRQAYNSPLHF

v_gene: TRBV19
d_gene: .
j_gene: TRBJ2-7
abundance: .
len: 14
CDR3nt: TGTGCCAGTAGTATTCGGCAGGGCCCTTACGAGCAGTACTTC
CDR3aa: CASSIRQGPYEQYF

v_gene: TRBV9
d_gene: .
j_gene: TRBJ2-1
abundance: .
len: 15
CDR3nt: TGTGCCAGCAGCGTACGGGGGGCCTCCTTAAATGAGCAGTTCTTC
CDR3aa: CASSVRGASLNEQFF

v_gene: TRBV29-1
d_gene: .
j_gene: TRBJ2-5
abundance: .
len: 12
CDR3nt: TGCAGCGTTCGCGGAACCGCGGAGACCCAGTACTTC
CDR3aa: CSVRGTAETQYF

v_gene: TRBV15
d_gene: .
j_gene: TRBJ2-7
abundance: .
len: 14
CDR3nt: TGTGCCACCAGCAGAGAAGAGTCTACCTACGAGCAGTACTTC
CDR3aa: CATSREESTYEQYF

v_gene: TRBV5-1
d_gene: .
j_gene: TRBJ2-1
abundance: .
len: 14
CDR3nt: TGCGCCAGCAGGTTTACCGCAGGGATTGATGAGCAGTTCTTC
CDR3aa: CASRFTAGIDEQFF

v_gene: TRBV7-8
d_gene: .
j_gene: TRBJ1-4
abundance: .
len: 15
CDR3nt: TGTGCCAGCAGCTTAGGAATAGGGGATAATGAAAAACTGTTTTTT
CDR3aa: CASSLGIGDNEKLFF

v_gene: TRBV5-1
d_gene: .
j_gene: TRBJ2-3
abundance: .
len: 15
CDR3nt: TGCGCCAGCAGCATACAACACGGGAGTACAGATACGCAGTATTTT
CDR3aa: CASSIQHGSTDTQYF

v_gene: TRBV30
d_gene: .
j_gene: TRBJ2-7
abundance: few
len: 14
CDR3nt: TGTGCCTGGAGCGCCCGACAGACCTACAACGAGCAGTACTTC
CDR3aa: CAWSARQTYNEQYF

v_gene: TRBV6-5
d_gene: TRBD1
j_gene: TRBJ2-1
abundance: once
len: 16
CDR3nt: TGTGCCAGCAGTTCGACAGGGATGATGGGGTACAATGAGCAGTTCTTC
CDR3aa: CASSSTGMMGYNEQFF

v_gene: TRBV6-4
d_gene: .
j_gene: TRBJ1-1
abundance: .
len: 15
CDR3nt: TGTGCCAGCAGTGACCCATTACAGGGTCCCACTGAAGCTTTCTTT
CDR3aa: CASSDPLQGPTEAFF

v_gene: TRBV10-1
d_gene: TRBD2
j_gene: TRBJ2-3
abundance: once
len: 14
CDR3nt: TGCGCCAGCAGTGAGACCCGACTAGCGGATACGCAGTATTTT
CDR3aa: CASSETRLADTQYF

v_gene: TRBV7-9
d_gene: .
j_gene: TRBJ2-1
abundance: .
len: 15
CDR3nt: TGTGCCAGCAGCTTAGCAGGGGCCCTTGACAATGAGCAGTTCTTC
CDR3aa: CASSLAGALDNEQFF

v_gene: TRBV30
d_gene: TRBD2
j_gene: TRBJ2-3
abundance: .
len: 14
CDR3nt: TGTGCCTGGAGGATAGCGGGGGGTGTTGATACGCAGTATTTT
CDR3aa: CAWRIAGGVDTQYF

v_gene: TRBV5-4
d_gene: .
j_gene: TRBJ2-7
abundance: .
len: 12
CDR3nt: TGTGCCAGCAGCTTGGACGGCTACGAGCAGTACTTC
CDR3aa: CASSLDGYEQYF

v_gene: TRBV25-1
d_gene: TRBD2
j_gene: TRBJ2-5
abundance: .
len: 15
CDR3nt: TGTGCCAGCACTCCGGGACTAGCGGGCCAAGAGACCCAGTACTTC
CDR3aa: CASTPGLAGQETQYF

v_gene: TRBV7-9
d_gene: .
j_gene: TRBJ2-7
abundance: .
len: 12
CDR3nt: TGTGCCAGCAGCTTAGTATCCTACGAGCAGTACTTC
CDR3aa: CASSLVSYEQYF

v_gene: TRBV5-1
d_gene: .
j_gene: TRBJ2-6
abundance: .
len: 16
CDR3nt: TGCGCCAGCAGCTTAGTCCGCGATAGTGGGGCCAACGTCCTGACTTTC
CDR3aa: CASSLVRDSGANVLTF

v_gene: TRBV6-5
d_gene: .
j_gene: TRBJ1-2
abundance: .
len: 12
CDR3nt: TGTGCCAGCAGTTACGACAGTATGGGCTACACCTTC
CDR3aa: CASSYDSMGYTF